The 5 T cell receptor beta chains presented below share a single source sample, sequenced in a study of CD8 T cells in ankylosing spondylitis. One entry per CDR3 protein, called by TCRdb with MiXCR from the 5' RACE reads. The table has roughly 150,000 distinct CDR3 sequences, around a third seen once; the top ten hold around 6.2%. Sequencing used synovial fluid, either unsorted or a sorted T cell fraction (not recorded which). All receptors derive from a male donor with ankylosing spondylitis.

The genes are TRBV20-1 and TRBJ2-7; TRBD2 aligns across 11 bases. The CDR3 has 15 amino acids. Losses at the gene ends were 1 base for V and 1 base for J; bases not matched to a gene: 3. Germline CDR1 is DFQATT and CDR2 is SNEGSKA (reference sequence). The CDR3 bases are TGCAGTGCTAGAGCAGGGACTAGCGGTTCCTACGAGCAGTACTTC. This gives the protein CSARAGTSGSYEQYF.

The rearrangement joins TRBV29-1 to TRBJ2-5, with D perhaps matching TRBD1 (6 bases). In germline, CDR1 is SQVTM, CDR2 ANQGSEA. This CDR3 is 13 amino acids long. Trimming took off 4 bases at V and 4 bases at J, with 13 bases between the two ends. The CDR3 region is CSVVQGFTETQYF. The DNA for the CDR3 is TGCAGCGTTGTTCAGGGGTTCACAGAGACCCAGTACTTC.

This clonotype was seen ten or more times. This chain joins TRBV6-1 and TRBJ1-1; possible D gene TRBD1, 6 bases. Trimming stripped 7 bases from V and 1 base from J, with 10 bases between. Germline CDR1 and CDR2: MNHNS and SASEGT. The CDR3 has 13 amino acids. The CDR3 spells CASNGQTNTEAFF. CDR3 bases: TGTGCCAGCAATGGACAGACGAACACTGAAGCTTTCTTT.

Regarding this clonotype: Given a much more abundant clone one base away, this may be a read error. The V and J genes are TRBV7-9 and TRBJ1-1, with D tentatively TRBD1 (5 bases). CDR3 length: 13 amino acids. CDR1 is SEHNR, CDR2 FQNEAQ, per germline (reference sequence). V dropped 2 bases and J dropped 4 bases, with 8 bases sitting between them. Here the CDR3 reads CASSLSGFTEAFF. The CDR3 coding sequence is TGTGCCAGCAGCTTATCAGGGTTCACTGAAGCTTTCTTT.

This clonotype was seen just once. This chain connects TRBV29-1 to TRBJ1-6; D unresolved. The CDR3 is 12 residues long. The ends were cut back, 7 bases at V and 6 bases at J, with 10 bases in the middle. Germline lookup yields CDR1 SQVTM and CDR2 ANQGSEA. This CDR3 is CSGQEGNSPLHF. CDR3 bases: TGCAGCGGGCAGGAGGGTAATTCACCCCTCCACTTT.